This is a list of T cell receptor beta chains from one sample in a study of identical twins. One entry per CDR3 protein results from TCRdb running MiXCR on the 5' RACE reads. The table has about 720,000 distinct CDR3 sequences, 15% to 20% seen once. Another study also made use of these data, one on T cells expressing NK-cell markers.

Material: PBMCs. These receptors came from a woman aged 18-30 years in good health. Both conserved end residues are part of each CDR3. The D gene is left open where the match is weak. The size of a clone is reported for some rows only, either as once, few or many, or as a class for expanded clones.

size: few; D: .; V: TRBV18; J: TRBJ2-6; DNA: TGTGCCAGCTCACCAAGCAGAGGGGCTGGGGCCAACGTCCTGACTTTC; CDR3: CASSPSRGAGANVLTF
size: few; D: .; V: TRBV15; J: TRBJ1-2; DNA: TGTGCCACCAGCAGACCTGGACGGAACTATGGCTACACCTTC; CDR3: CATSRPGRNYGYTF
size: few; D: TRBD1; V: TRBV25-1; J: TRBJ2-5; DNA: TGTGCCAGCAGTCAAGGGGGACAGGGCAAATTGAGAGAGACCCAGTACTTC; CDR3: CASSQGGQGKLRETQYF
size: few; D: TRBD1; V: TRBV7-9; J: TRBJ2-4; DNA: TGTGCCAGCAGCTTCACTGGCAGGGGGCACATTCAGTACTTC; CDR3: CASSFTGRGHIQYF
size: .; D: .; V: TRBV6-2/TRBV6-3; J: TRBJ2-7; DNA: TGTGCCAGCAGCCCCGACTACTACAGGTACGAGCAGTACTTC; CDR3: CASSPDYYRYEQYF
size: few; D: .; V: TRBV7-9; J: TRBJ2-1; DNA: TGTGCCAGCAGCTTAGGGGTACAGTCCCCCGGGCAGTTCTTC; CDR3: CASSLGVQSPGQFF
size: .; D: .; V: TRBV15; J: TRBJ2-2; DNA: TGTGCCACCAGCGTAGGGCTCGGGGAGCTGTTTTTT; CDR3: CATSVGLGELFF
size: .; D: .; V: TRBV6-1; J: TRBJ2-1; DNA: TGTGCCAGCACCTTCAGGGGATCCTACAATGAGCAGTTCTTC; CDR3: CASTFRGSYNEQFF
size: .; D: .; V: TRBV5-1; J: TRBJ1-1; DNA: TGCGCCAGCAGCTTGGTGGTCCAAGGGACTGAAGCTTTCTTT; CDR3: CASSLVVQGTEAFF
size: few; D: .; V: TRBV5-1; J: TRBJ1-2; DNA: TGCGCCAGCAGCTCGGACAGTTTCGCTGGCTACACCTTC; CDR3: CASSSDSFAGYTF
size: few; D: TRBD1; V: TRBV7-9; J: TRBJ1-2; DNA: TGTGTCAGCAGCCACGGGACAGGGGGAGCTAACTATGGCTACACCTTC; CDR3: CVSSHGTGGANYGYTF
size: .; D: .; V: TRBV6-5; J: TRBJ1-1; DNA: TGTGCCCCCCGGTTCACTTTCTTT; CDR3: CAPRFTFF
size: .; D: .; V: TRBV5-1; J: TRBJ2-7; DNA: TGCGCCAGCAGCTTACAGGGTGAGGCCAACGAGCAGTACTTC; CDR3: CASSLQGEANEQYF
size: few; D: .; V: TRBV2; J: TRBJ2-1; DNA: TGTGCCAGCAGTCCCCCGTACGGGGAGCAGTTCTTC; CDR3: CASSPPYGEQFF
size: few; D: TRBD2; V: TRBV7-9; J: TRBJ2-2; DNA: TGTGCCAGCAGCGGTAGCGGGTTGGGCACCGGGGAGCTGTTTTTT; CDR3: CASSGSGLGTGELFF
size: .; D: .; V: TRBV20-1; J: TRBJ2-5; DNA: TGCAGTGTCAAGGACTCGCGTCGAGAGACCCAGTACTTC; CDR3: CSVKDSRRETQYF
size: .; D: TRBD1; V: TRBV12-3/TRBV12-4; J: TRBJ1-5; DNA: TGTGCTACACAGGGGGATAGCAATCAGCCCCAGCATTTT; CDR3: CATQGDSNQPQHF
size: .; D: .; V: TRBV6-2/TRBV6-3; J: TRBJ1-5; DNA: TGTGCCAGCAGTTGGGTCCCTCGGCCCCAGCATTTT; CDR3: CASSWVPRPQHF